Listed here is a single TCR beta chain. The entry originates in a study of blood T cell repertoires in COVID-19. Clones were sequenced by immunoSEQ multiplex PCR, and TCRdb holds only the in-frame ones, with some missing. The table shows tens of thousands of clones, with about nine tenths occurring only once. The sequenced material came from peripheral blood. The TCR sequence derives from a human donor with active COVID-19. The donor label of this sample is uncertain.

For the CDR3, the DNA is TGTGCCAGCAGTGGCCGACAGGGGGCGAGTGGCTACACCTTC. This gives the protein CASSGRQGASGYTF. J is TRBJ1-2 and V is TRBV27; 10 bases are a match to TRBD1. J gave up 7 bases and V 5 bases, and 7 bases lay outside the gene matches. The germline CDR1 and CDR2 sequences are MNHEY and SMNVEV (reference sequence). The CDR3 totals 14 residues.